These 18 T cell receptor beta chains came from one sample sequenced in a study of CD8+CD57+ T cells in acquired aplastic anemia. Genomic DNA served as template for TCR beta VDJ and CDR3 profiling. Each CDR3 protein gets one entry after TCRdb re-called the reads with MiXCR. The sample records about 68,000 distinct CDR3 sequences, 54% being singletons. Source material: sorted CD4+, CD8+, or CD8+CD57+ T cells (not recorded which) from PBMCs. The receptors originated from a human donor in good health, serving as a control.

There are many counts of this clonotype. The J gene is TRBJ1-1, the V gene TRBV19; possibly TRBD1 for D (5 bases). Germline V CDR1 and CDR2: LNHDA, SQIVND (reference sequence). Between the trimmed V and J ends, which lost 3 bases and 6 bases, there was a span of 17 bases. The CDR3 covers 15 residues. For the CDR3, the DNA is TGTGCCAGTAGTATTGGGACGGACGGAGCGGCTGAAGCTTTCTTT. Amino acid sequence: CASSIGTDGAAEAFF.

This clonotype is medium-sized (0.01 to 0.1%). This chain joins TRBV10-2 and TRBJ2-7; TRBD1 might be the D (5 bases). This CDR3 has 14 amino acids. The V gene's germline CDR1 is WSHSY and CDR2 SAAADI. V shed 2 bases and J shed 2 bases, with 10 bases lying between them. CDR3 in DNA: TGCGCCAGCAGTGAGGCAGGGCGAACCTACGAGCAGTACTTC. It codes for CASSEAGRTYEQYF.

The chain joins TRBV2 to TRBJ2-7; 7 bases agree with TRBD1. Germline CDR1 SNHLY, CDR2 FYNNEI. The CDR3 spans 12 residues. Unmatched junction bases numbered 2, after V lost 7 bases and J lost 2 bases. CDR3 sequence: CASMGTAYEQYF. DNA of the CDR3: TGTGCCAGCATGGGGACAGCCTACGAGCAGTACTTC.

This chain links TRBV11-1 with TRBJ2-7; the match to TRBD2 covers 8 bases. The CDR3 is 17 amino acids. Germline CDR1 is SGHAT and CDR2 is FQDESV (reference sequence). V was pared by 1 base and J by 0 bases, with 8 bases of the junction left unmatched. CDR3 loop: CASSLESPGGSSYEQYF. For the CDR3, the DNA is TGTGCCAGCAGCTTAGAATCCCCGGGAGGGTCCTCCTACGAGCAGTACTTC.

The chain uses TRBV6-1 and TRBJ1-5, with D unclear. Per germline, CDR1 MNHNS and CDR2 SASEGT. V gave up 6 bases and J gave up 5 bases, with 17 bases separating them. The CDR3 length is 15 residues. The CDR3 bases are TGTGCCAGCAGGAAGGCGGGTGGGATTCATCAGCCCCAGCATTTT. Protein product: CASRKAGGIHQPQHF.

The chain links TRBV19 to TRBJ2-1, with 12 bases lining up with TRBD2. CDR3 length equals 18 residues. CDR1 is LNHDA, CDR2 SQIVND, per germline (reference sequence). The ends lost 5 bases at V and 0 bases at J; junction bases unmatched: 8. This CDR3 is CASSPLAGGTYSYNEQFF. The CDR3 DNA sequence: TGTGCCAGTAGTCCTCTAGCGGGAGGGACGTACTCCTACAATGAGCAGTTCTTC.

This rearrangement joins TRBV29-1 to TRBJ2-7; TRBD1 aligns across 9 bases. Trimming cost V 6 bases and J 1 base; bases outside gene matches: 7. This CDR3 has 14 amino acids. The germline V gene has CDR1 SQVTM and CDR2 ANQGSEA. CDR3 coding DNA: TGCAGCGTGAGTCCGGGACAGGGTTCCTACGAGCAGTACTTC. Translating it yields CSVSPGQGSYEQYF.

This clonotype was seen a handful of times. V usage is TRBV7-2 and J usage is TRBJ1-2; 7 bases are a match to TRBD1. The CDR3 runs 13 residues. Germline CDR1 SGHTA, CDR2 FQGNSA. V was pared by 5 bases and J by 4 bases, with 4 bases of the junction left unmatched. This CDR3 reads CASSQGGSYGYTF. The CDR3 nucleotides are TGTGCCAGCAGCCAGGGGGGCTCCTATGGCTACACCTTC.

V and J are TRBV29-1 and TRBJ2-2, with TRBD1 identical over 11 bases. This CDR3 region has 16 residues. Trimming took 1 base from V and 7 from J; bases not matched to a gene: 8. Germline CDR1 is SQVTM and CDR2 is ANQGSEA. The CDR3 spells CSVEVSWTGGSGELFF. Here the CDR3 DNA reads TGCAGCGTTGAAGTTTCCTGGACAGGGGGCAGCGGGGAGCTGTTTTTT.

This chain connects TRBV19 to TRBJ1-1, with a possible D match to TRBD1 (6 bases). CDR1 LNHDA and CDR2 SQIVND come from the germline V gene (reference sequence). The V gene lost 4 bases and the J gene lost 4 bases, with 13 bases spanning the gap. The CDR3 runs to 14 residues. CDR3 nucleotide sequence: TGTGCCAGTAGTACTATCTACAGGGTCACTGAAGCTTTCTTT. Its translation is CASSTIYRVTEAFF.

The J gene is TRBJ2-5, the V gene TRBV12-3 or TRBV12-4; TRBD1 is a possible D gene (5 bases). Trimming cost V 5 bases and J 2 bases, with 9 bases left between them. The CDR3 totals 13 residues. The CDR3 sequence is CASSPSGQETQYF. CDR3 nucleotides: TGTGCCAGCAGTCCATCAGGGCAAGAGACCCAGTACTTC.

Comments on this clonotype: Sequence at one end of the junction differs from germline and may be a read error. The gene calls are TRBV24-1 and TRBJ2-1, with D perhaps given as TRBD1 or TRBD2 (5 bases each). This CDR3 is built from 15 residues. CDR1 and CDR2 (germline): KGHDR, SFDVKD. CDR3 sequence: CATSDGAISYSEQFF. For the CDR3, the DNA is TGTGCCACCAGTGACGGGGCGATTTCCTACAGTGAGCAGTTCTTC.

This chain joins TRBV9 and TRBJ2-7; D not resolved. With 0 bases removed from V and 0 bases from J, the gap between germline ends came to 7 bases. The CDR3 is 14 amino acids. CDR1 SGDLS and CDR2 YYNGEE come from the germline V gene. DNA of the CDR3: TGTGCCAGCAGCGTAGACGGCGCCTCCTACGAGCAGTACTTC. Translating gives CASSVDGASYEQYF.

The sample holds one count of this clonotype. The germline gene is not matched at one end of the junction; a read error may be the cause. This chain links TRBV7-2 with TRBJ1-1; D gene ambiguous. The CDR3 sequence is 14 residues long. Germline V gene data show CDR1 as SGHTA and CDR2 as FQGNSA. CDR3: CACSIRTDYTEAFF. CDR3 nucleotides: TGTGCCTGCAGCATTAGGACTGATTACACTGAAGCTTTCTTT. The whole variable domain, remainder taken from reference TRBV7-2 and TRBJ1-1, is GAGVSQSPSNKVTEKGKDVELRCDPISGHTALYWYRQSLGQGLEFLIYFQGNSAPDKSGLPSDRFSAERTGGSVSTLTIQRTQQEDSAVYLCACSIRTDYTEAFFGQGTRLTVV.

The chain couples TRBV10-3 to TRBJ1-1; D uncertain. This CDR3 has 11 amino acids. In germline, CDR1 is ENHRY, CDR2 SYGVKD. The V end was cut by 3 bases, the J end by 2 bases, with 1 base between. CDR3 nucleotide sequence: TGTGCCATCAGTGATAACACTGAAGCTTTCTTT. Its protein is CAISDNTEAFF.

This clonotype was seen a few times. Given a much more abundant clone one base away, this may be a read error. This sequence joins TRBV6-1 and TRBJ2-1; 7 positions agree with TRBD2. J lost 3 bases, V lost 4 bases, and 6 bases had no gene match. The CDR3 covers 15 residues. Germline loops: CDR1 MNHNS, CDR2 SASEGT. The CDR3 protein is CASSVGGGLYNEQFF. The CDR3 DNA follows: TGTGCCAGCAGTGTCGGCGGGGGTCTCTACAATGAGCAGTTCTTC.

V and J are TRBV5-1 and TRBJ2-5; 7 nucleotides agree with TRBD1. Germline assignment: CDR1 SGHRS and CDR2 YFSETQ. The CDR3 sequence is 14 residues long. Losses at the gene ends were 7 bases for V and 1 base for J; bases not matched to a gene: 7. The DNA for the CDR3 is TGCGCCAGCCAGCCCGGGACAGTCCAAGAGACCCAGTACTTC. Translated, it gives CASQPGTVQETQYF.

This clonotype was seen just once. This may be a read error: a much more frequent sequence differs by one nucleotide. The genes are TRBV20-1 and TRBJ2-1; no clear D. The germline CDR1 and CDR2 sequences are DFQATT and SNEGSKA (reference sequence). The CDR3 consists of 12 residues. The CDR3 DNA reads TGCGGTGCTTCCTCCGAAGCGTGGGAGCAGTTCTTC. Translating it yields CGASSEAWEQFF.